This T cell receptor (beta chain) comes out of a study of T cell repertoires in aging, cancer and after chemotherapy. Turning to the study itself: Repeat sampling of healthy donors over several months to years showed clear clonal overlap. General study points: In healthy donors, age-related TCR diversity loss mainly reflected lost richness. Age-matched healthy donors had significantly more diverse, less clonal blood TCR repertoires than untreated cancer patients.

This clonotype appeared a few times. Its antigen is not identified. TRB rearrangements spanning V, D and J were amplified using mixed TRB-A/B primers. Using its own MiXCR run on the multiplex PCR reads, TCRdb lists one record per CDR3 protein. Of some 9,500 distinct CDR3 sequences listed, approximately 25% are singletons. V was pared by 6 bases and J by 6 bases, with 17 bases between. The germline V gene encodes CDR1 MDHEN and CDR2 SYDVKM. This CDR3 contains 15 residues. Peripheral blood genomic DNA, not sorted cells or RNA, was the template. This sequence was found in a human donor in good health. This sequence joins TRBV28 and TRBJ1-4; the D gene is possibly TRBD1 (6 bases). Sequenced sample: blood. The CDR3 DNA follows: TGTGCCAGCAGATCTTCGACAGGTCCTTATGAAAAACTGTTTTTT. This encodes CASRSSTGPYEKLFF.